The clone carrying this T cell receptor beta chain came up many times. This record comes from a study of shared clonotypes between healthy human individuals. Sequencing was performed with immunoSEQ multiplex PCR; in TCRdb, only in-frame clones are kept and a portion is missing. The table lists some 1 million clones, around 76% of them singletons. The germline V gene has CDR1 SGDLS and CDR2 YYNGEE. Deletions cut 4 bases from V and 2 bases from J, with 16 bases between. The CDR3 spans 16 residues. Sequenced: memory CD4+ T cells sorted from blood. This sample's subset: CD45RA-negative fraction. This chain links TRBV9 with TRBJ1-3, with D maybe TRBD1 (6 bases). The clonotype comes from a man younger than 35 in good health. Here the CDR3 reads CASSPVGGGTGNTIYF. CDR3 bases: TGTGCCAGCAGCCCAGTAGGAGGGGGGACTGGAAACACCATATATTTT. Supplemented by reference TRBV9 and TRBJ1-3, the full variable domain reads DSGVTQTPKHLITATGQRVTLRCSPRSGDLSVYWYQQSLDQGLQFLIQYYNGEERAKGNILERFSAQQFPDLHSELNLSSLELGDSALYFCASSPVGGGTGNTIYFGEGSWLTVV.